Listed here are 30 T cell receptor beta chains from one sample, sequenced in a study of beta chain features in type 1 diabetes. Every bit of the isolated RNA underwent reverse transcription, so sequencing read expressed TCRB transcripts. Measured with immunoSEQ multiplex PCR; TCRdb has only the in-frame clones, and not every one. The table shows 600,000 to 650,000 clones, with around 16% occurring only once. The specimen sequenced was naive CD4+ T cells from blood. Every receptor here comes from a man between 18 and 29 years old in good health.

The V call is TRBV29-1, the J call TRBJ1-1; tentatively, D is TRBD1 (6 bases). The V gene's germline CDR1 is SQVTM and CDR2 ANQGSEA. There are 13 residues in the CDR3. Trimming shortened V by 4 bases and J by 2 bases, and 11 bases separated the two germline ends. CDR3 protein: CSVGGRGNTEAFF. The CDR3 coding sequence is TGCAGCGTTGGCGGCAGGGGTAACACTGAAGCTTTCTTT.

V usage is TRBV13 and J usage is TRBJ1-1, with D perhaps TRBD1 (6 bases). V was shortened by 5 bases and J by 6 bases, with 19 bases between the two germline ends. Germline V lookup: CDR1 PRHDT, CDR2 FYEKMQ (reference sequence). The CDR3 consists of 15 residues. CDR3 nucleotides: TGTGCCAGCAGCACAATGAATCCAGGGGTACCTGAAGCTTTCTTT. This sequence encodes CASSTMNPGVPEAFF.

CDR3 loop: CASSLVAGQAYSGANVLTF. DNA of the CDR3: TGCGCCAGCAGCTTGGTAGCTGGACAGGCGTACTCTGGGGCCAACGTCCTGACTTTC. V gene TRBV5-1 combines with J gene TRBJ2-6; 7 nucleotides align to TRBD1. The CDR3 length is 19 residues. V was pared by 0 bases and J by 0 bases, with 9 bases of the junction left unmatched. Germline values: CDR1 SGHRS, CDR2 YFSETQ.

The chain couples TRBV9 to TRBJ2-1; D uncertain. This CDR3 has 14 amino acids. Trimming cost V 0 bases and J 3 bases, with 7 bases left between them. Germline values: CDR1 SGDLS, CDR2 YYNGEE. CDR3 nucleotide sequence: TGTGCCAGCAGCGTAGCGGCCGACTACAATGAGCAGTTCTTC. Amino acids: CASSVAADYNEQFF.

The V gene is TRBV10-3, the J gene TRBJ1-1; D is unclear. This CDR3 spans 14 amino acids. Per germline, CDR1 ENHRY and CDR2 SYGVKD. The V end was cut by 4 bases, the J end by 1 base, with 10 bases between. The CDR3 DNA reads TGTGCCATCAGTGTCTTAATGAGGAACACTGAAGCTTTCTTT. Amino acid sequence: CAISVLMRNTEAFF.

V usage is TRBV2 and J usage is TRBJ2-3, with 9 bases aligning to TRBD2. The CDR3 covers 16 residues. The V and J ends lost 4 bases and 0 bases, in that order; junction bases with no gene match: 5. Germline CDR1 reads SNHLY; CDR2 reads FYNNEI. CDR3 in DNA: TGTGCCAGCAGTGCTAGCGGGATCGCTAGCACAGATACGCAGTATTTT. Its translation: CASSASGIASTDTQYF.

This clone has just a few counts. The CDR3 DNA sequence: TGTGCCAGCAGTGCCCGGGACAGGGGTGCGGGTACGCAGTATTTT. Its translation: CASSARDRGAGTQYF. The chain has TRBV25-1 and TRBJ2-3, with 10 nucleotides matching TRBD1. Germline V gene lookup returns CDR1 MGHDK and CDR2 SYGVNS. The V segment lost 4 bases and the J segment 8 bases; nucleotides outside the gene matches: 9. The CDR3 is 15 amino acids.

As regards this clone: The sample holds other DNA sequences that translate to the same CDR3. For the CDR3, the DNA is TGTGCCAGCAGTTTTGGCAGCTACGAGCAGTACTTC. Residues: CASSFGSYEQYF. This sequence joins TRBV6-5 and TRBJ2-7; D gene unclear. The CDR3 is made up of 12 amino acids. V was clipped by 4 bases and J by 3 bases, with 7 bases between them. Germline CDR1 MNHEY, CDR2 SVGAGI.

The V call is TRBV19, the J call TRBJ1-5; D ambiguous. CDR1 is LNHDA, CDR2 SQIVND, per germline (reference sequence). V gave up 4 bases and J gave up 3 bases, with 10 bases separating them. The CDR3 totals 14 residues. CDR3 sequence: CASSTPGDNQPQHF. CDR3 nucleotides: TGTGCCAGTAGTACCCCCGGCGACAATCAGCCCCAGCATTTT.

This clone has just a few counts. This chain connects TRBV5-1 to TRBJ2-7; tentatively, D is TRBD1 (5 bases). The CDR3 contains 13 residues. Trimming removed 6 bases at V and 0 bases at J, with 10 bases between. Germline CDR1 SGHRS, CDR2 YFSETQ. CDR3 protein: CASNRDSSYEQYF. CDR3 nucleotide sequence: TGCGCCAGCAACCGAGACAGCTCCTACGAGCAGTACTTC.

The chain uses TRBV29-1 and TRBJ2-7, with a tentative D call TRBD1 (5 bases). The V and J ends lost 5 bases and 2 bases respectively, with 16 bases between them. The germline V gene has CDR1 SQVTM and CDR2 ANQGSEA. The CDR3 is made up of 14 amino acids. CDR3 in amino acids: CSVPKGASAYEQYF. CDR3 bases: TGCAGCGTTCCAAAAGGGGCCTCGGCCTACGAGCAGTACTTC.

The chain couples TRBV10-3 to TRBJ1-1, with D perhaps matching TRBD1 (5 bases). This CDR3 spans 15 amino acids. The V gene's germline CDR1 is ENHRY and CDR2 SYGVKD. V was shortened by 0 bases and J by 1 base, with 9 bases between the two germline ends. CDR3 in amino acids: CAISESEGRNTEAFF. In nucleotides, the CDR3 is TGTGCCATCAGTGAGTCCGAGGGGAGGAACACTGAAGCTTTCTTT.

CDR3 region: CASSIFQYNEQFF. The CDR3 coding sequence is TGTGCCAGTAGTATCTTTCAGTACAATGAGCAGTTCTTC. The chain combines TRBV19 with TRBJ2-1; D uncertain. CDR1 LNHDA and CDR2 SQIVND come from the germline V gene (reference sequence). The CDR3 is made up of 13 amino acids. V was clipped by 3 bases and J by 4 bases, with 7 bases between them.

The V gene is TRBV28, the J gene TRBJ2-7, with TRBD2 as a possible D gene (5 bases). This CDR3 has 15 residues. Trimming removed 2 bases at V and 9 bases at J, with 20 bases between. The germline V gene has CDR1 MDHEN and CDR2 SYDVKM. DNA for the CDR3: TGTGCCAGCAGTTTAGGCGCGGGCGGCCTGTTGGGGCAGTACTTC. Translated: CASSLGAGGLLGQYF.

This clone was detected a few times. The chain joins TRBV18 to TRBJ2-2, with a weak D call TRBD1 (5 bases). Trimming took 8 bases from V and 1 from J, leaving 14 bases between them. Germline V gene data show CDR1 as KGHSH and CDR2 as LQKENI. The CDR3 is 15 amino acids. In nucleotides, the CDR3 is TGTGCCAGCCAAATGTCCCAGGGGAACACCGGGGAGCTGTTTTTT. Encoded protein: CASQMSQGNTGELFF.

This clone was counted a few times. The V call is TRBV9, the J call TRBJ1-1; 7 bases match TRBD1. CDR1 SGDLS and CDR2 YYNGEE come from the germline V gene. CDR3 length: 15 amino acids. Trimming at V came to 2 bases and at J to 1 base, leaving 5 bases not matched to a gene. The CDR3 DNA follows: TGTGCCAGCAGCGTCGAGGGGGCATGGAACACTGAAGCTTTCTTT. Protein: CASSVEGAWNTEAFF.

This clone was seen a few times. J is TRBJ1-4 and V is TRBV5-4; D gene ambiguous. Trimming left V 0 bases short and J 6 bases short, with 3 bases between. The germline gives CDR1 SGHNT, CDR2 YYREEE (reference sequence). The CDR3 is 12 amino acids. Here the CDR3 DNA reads TGTGCCAGCAGCTTGGTGGATGAAAAACTGTTTTTT. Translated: CASSLVDEKLFF.

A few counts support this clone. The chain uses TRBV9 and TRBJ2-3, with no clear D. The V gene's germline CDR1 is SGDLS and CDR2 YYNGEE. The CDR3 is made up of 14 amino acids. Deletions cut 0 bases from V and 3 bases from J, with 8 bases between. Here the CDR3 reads CASSVGALTDTQYF. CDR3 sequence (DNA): TGTGCCAGCAGCGTAGGGGCCCTAACAGATACGCAGTATTTT.

The CDR3 region is CASSLLNQGLQQFF. The CDR3 nucleotides are TGTGCCAGCAGTTTATTGAACCAGGGCCTGCAGCAGTTCTTC. The V call is TRBV28, the J call TRBJ2-1; D is perhaps TRBD1 (5 bases). Germline assignment: CDR1 MDHEN and CDR2 SYDVKM. The CDR3 sequence is 14 residues long. V lost 1 base and J lost 11, with 15 bases in between. The whole variable domain, remainder taken from reference TRBV28 and TRBJ2-1, is DVKVTQSSRYLVKRTGEKVFLECVQDMDHENMFWYRQDPGLGLRLIYFSYDVKMKEKGDIPEGYSVSREKKERFSLILESASTNQTSMYLCASSLLNQGLQQFFGPGTRLTVL.

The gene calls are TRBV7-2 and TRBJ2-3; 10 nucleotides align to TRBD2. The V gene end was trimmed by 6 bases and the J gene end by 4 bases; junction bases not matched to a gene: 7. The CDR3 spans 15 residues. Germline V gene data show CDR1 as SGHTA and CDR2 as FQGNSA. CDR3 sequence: CASSPSGSEADTQYF. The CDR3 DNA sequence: TGTGCCAGCAGTCCTAGCGGGAGTGAAGCAGATACGCAGTATTTT.

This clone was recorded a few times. This CDR3 reads CASSPGGGPSSYEQYF. The DNA for the CDR3 is TGTGCCAGCAGCCCCGGTGGGGGCCCAAGCTCCTACGAGCAGTACTTC. The chain has TRBV7-3 and TRBJ2-7; tentatively, D is TRBD1 (6 bases). Between the trimmed V and J ends, which lost 5 bases and 0 bases, there was a span of 17 bases. Germline V gives CDR1 SGHTA, CDR2 FQGTGA. This CDR3 has 16 residues.

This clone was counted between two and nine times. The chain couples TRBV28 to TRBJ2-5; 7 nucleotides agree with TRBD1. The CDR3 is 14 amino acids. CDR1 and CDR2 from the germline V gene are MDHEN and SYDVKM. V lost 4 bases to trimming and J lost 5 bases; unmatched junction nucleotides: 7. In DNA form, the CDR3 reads TGTGCCAGCAGTTCAAGTCGAGGGGGCGAGACCCAGTACTTC. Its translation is CASSSSRGGETQYF.

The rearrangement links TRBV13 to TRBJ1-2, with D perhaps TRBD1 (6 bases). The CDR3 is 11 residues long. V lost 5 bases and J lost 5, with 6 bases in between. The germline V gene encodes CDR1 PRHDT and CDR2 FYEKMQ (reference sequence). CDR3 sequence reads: CASSGQYGYTF. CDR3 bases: TGTGCCAGCAGCGGACAGTATGGCTACACCTTC.

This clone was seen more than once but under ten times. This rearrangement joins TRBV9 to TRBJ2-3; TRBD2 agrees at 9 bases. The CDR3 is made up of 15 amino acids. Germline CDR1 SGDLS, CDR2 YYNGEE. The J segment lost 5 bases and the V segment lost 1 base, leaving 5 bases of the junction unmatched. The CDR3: CASSVNPSGEDTQYF. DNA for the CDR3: TGTGCCAGCAGCGTAAACCCTAGCGGGGAAGATACGCAGTATTTT.

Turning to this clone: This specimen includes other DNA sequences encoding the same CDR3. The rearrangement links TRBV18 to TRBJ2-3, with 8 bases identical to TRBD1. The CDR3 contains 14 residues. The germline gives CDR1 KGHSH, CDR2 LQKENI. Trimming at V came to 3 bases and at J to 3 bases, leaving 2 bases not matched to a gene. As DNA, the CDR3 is TGTGCCAGCTCACCGGACAGGGCAACAGATACGCAGTATTTT. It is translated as CASSPDRATDTQYF.

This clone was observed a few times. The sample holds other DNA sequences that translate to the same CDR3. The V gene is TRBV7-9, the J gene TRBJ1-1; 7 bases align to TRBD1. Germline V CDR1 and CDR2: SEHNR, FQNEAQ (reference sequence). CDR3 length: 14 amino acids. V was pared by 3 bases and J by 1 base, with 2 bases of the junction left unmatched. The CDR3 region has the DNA TGTGCCAGCAGCTTGGGACAGACGAACACTGAAGCTTTCTTT. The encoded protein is CASSLGQTNTEAFF.

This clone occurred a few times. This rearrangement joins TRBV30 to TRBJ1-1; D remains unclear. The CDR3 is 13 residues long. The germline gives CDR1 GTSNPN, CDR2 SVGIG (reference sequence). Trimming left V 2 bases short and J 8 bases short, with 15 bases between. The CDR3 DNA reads TGTGCCTGGAGTCATCAGGCCACCGGCGAAGCTTTCTTT. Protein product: CAWSHQATGEAFF.

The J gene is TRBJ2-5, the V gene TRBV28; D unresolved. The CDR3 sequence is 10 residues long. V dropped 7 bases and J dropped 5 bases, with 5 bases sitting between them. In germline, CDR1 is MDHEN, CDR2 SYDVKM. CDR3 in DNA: TGTGCCAGCATGGACGAGACCCAGTACTTC. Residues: CASMDETQYF.

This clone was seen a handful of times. The CDR3 loop reads CASSETATNQPQHF. The DNA of the CDR3 is TGTGCCAGCAGCGAAACAGCCACGAATCAGCCCCAGCATTTT. The chain recombines TRBV6-6 with TRBJ1-5, with D hard to call. V lost 6 bases and J lost 4, with 13 bases in between. The V gene's germline CDR1 is MNHNY and CDR2 SVGAGI (reference sequence). The CDR3 runs 14 residues.

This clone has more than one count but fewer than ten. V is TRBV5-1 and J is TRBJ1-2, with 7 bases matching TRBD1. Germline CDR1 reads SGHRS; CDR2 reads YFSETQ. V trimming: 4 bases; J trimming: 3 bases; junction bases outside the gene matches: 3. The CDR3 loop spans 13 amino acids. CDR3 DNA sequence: TGCGCCAGCAGCGAAACAGGGGACTATGGCTACACCTTC. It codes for CASSETGDYGYTF.